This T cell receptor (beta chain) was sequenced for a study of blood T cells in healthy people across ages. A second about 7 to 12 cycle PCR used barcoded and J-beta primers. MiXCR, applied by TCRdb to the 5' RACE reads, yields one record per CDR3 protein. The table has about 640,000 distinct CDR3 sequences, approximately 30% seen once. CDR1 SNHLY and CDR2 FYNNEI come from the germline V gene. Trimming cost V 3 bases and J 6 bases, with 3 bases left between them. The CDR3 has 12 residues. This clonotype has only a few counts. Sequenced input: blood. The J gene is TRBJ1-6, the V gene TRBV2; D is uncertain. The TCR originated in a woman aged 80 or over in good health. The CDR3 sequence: CASSDSNSPLHF. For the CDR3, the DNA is TGTGCCAGCAGTGACTCTAATTCACCCCTCCACTTT.